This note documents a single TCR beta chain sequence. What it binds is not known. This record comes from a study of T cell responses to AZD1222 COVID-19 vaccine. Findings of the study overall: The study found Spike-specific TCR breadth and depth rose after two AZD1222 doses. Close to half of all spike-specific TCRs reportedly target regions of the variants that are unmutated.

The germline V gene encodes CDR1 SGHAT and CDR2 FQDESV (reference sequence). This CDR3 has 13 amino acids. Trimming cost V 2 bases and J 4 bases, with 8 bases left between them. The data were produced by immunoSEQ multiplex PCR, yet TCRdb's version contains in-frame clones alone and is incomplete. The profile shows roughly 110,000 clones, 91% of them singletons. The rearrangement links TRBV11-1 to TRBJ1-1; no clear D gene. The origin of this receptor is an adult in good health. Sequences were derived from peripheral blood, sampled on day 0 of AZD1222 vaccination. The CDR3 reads CASSLKGGTEAFF. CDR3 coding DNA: TGTGCCAGCAGCTTAAAGGGAGGCACTGAAGCTTTCTTT.